These T cell receptor beta chains were read from a single sample in a study of shared clonotypes between healthy human individuals. Method: immunoSEQ multiplex PCR; TCRdb's copy keeps in-frame clones and lacks some. This sample has 2,500,000 or so clones, with 80% to 95% found just once. Source material: naive CD4+ T cells from PBMCs. Receptor source: a young man in good health. Some clones in this sample may be carry-over from other donors' samples. The CDR3 runs from the conserved cysteine through the conserved F or W. The order of the fields is clone size, V gene, J gene, D gene, CDR3 DNA, CDR3 protein. The D gene is left open where the match is weak. Only part of the rows carry a size: once, few, many, or a class if the clone is expanded.

abundance: .; v_gene: TRBV11-2; j_gene: TRBJ2-4; d_gene: .; CDR3nt: TGTGCCAGCAGCCTAGGACAGTTTCTAGCCAAAAACATTCAGTACTTC; CDR3aa: CASSLGQFLAKNIQYF
abundance: once; v_gene: TRBV30; j_gene: TRBJ2-3; d_gene: .; CDR3nt: TGTGCCTGGAGTTCAGGGCCGCAGTATTTT; CDR3aa: CAWSSGPQYF
abundance: .; v_gene: TRBV7-3; j_gene: TRBJ2-1; d_gene: .; CDR3nt: TGTGCCAGCAGCTTAACCCTTGACGCCTACAATGAGCAGTTCTTC; CDR3aa: CASSLTLDAYNEQFF
abundance: once; v_gene: TRBV5-4; j_gene: TRBJ2-2; d_gene: TRBD2; CDR3nt: TGTGCCAGCAGCCGCGAGGGGACTAGCGGGAGGTGGACCGGGGAGCTGTTTTTT; CDR3aa: CASSREGTSGRWTGELFF
abundance: .; v_gene: TRBV25-1; j_gene: TRBJ2-2; d_gene: .; CDR3nt: TGTGCCAGCGAAGCGGGACAGAACACCGGGGAGCTGTTTTTT; CDR3aa: CASEAGQNTGELFF
abundance: .; v_gene: TRBV18; j_gene: TRBJ2-6; d_gene: TRBD1; CDR3nt: TGTGCCAGCTCACCTCCGACAGGGTACTTCTCTGGGGCCAACGTCCTGACTTTC; CDR3aa: CASSPPTGYFSGANVLTF
abundance: .; v_gene: TRBV5-1; j_gene: TRBJ1-4; d_gene: .; CDR3nt: TGCGCCAGCAGCTTGAGAGTGGACGCTTCGCGTGGGGAACTGTTTTTT; CDR3aa: CASSLRVDASRGELFF
abundance: .; v_gene: TRBV4-1; j_gene: TRBJ1-1; d_gene: TRBD1; CDR3nt: TGCGCCAGCAGCCCACCAGGGACAGGAGGCTATGCTGAAGCTTTCTTT; CDR3aa: CASSPPGTGGYAEAFF
abundance: .; v_gene: TRBV6-5; j_gene: TRBJ1-3; d_gene: .; CDR3nt: TGTGCCAGCAGTTACTTGAGGAGCTCTGGAAACACCATATATTTT; CDR3aa: CASSYLRSSGNTIYF
abundance: .; v_gene: TRBV18; j_gene: TRBJ2-7; d_gene: .; CDR3nt: TGTGCCAGCTCTCAGGGGGGGGAGTACGACGAGCAGTACTTC; CDR3aa: CASSQGGEYDEQYF
abundance: .; v_gene: TRBV14; j_gene: TRBJ1-2; d_gene: .; CDR3nt: TGTGCCAGCAGCCAAGATTCGGCGGGGGCGAGGAACTATGGCTACACCTTC; CDR3aa: CASSQDSAGARNYGYTF
abundance: once; v_gene: TRBV7-2; j_gene: TRBJ2-7; d_gene: TRBD1; CDR3nt: TGTGCCAGCAGCTTAGAGGCAGGGGGCTACGAGCAGTACTTC; CDR3aa: CASSLEAGGYEQYF